This TCR beta chain is from a study of T cells in Graves' hyperthyroidism and ophthalmopathy. CDR3 length: 14 residues. Germline V gene lookup returns CDR1 ENHRY and CDR2 SYGVKD. The ends were cut back, 10 bases at V and 1 base at J, with 15 bases in the middle. Using RNA transcripts as the source, TCR beta CDR3 regions were amplified. Primed by the HTBI set, a first-round RT-PCR was run on the TCR CDR3. Each CDR3 protein gets one entry after TCRdb re-called the multiplex PCR reads with MiXCR. The sample contains some 460,000 distinct CDR3 sequences, roughly 14% of which appear only once. Hyperthyroidism had been newly diagnosed in patients aged 18 to 65, and its duration was under 2 months. Uncontrolled infection, other autoimmune disease, pregnancy or lactation led to exclusion. Diagnosing involved the use of clinical symptoms, serum thyroxine and TRAb, thyroid ultrasound and orbital computed tomography.

V is TRBV10-3 and J is TRBJ2-3, with a weak D call TRBD2 (5 bases). Material: blood. The TCR comes from a woman aged 18 to 35 with Graves' hyperthyroidism. The CDR3, as DNA: TGTGCCACCAGCCCACGGGAAGGCACAGATACGCAGTATTTT. Protein: CATSPREGTDTQYF.